Presented here are 21 T cell receptor beta chains from one specimen sequenced in a study of T-cell reconstitution after alpha-beta-depleted transplantation in children. Unique molecular identifiers were incorporated into the prepared TCRbeta library. TCRdb used MiXCR to reprocess the PCR reads, holding one entry per CDR3 protein. The data hold about 1,000,000 distinct CDR3 sequences, with roughly 29% observed a single time. Source: PBMCs, mostly from graft donor cells, taken 360 days after TCRalphabeta/CD19-depleted stem cell transplant. These receptors were collected from a boy under two years old who had a stem cell transplant for SCID, so the T cells may come from the graft donor.

This clonotype was seen more than once but under ten times. The chain links TRBV5-5 to TRBJ2-5; no reliable D call. Trimming stripped 4 bases from V and 5 bases from J, with 15 bases between. Germline values: CDR1 SGHKS, CDR2 YYEKEE (reference sequence). This CDR3 comprises 14 residues. CDR3 sequence (DNA): TGTGCCAGCAGCAGAATAAGCGTGCGGGAGACCCAGTACTTC. It specifies CASSRISVRETQYF.

The chain carries TRBV7-8 and TRBJ2-2; D is unclear. Germline V gene sequence: CDR1 SGHVS, CDR2 FQNEAQ. This CDR3 is 15 amino acids long. Deletions cut 2 bases from V and 0 bases from J, with 7 bases between. This CDR3 is CASSLRMANTGELFF. The CDR3 DNA reads as TGTGCCAGCAGCTTAAGGATGGCGAACACCGGGGAGCTGTTTTTT.

This clonotype occurred many times. The chain employs TRBV12-3 or TRBV12-4 and TRBJ2-5, with 7 nucleotides matching TRBD2. The J segment lost 2 bases and the V segment lost 4 bases, leaving 4 bases of the junction unmatched. This CDR3 comprises 14 residues. The CDR3 nucleotides are TGTGCCAGCAGTTCCCCCGGGGGGCAAGAGACCCAGTACTTC. Translated, it gives CASSSPGGQETQYF.

V is TRBV3-1 and J is TRBJ2-7; TRBD1 or TRBD2 may be the D gene (5 bases each). V was pared by 3 bases and J by 2 bases, with 8 bases between. Germline V gives CDR1 LGHDT, CDR2 YNNKEL (reference sequence). The CDR3 consists of 13 residues. The CDR3 loop is CASSHSGPYEQYF. CDR3 sequence (DNA): TGTGCCAGCAGCCACTCGGGGCCCTACGAGCAGTACTTC.

In this sample, this clonotype turned up a few times. J is TRBJ1-1 and V is TRBV20-1; 7 bases are a match to TRBD1. With 5 bases clipped from V and 0 bases from J, the junction kept 9 bases outside the gene matches. CDR3 size: 15 residues. The germline V gene has CDR1 DFQATT and CDR2 SNEGSKA (reference sequence). CDR3 in amino acids: CSAYRDSLMNTEAFF. DNA of the CDR3: TGCAGTGCTTATCGGGACAGTTTAATGAACACTGAAGCTTTCTTT.

The chain links TRBV7-6 to TRBJ1-1, with 8 bases that match TRBD1. Germline CDR1 and CDR2: SGHVS and FNYEAQ. Trimming at V came to 4 bases and at J to 3 bases, leaving 4 bases not matched to a gene. The CDR3 covers 14 residues. DNA for the CDR3: TGTGCCAGCAGCTATATGGACAGGGACACTGAAGCTTTCTTT. Its translation: CASSYMDRDTEAFF.

The CDR3 loop is CASSWVDAPPHVEQYF. DNA for the CDR3: TGTGCCAGCAGTTGGGTGGATGCTCCCCCCCACGTCGAGCAGTACTTC. V usage is TRBV6-2 or TRBV6-3 and J usage is TRBJ2-7, with no clear D. Deletions cut 4 bases from V and 6 bases from J, with 22 bases between. Germline CDR1 MNHEY, CDR2 SVGEGT. This CDR3 is 16 amino acids long.

V and J are TRBV24-1 and TRBJ2-1; no clear D. Trimming removed 1 base at V and 7 bases at J, with 10 bases between. In germline, CDR1 is KGHDR, CDR2 SFDVKD. This CDR3 comprises 14 residues. The CDR3 DNA reads as TGTGCCACCAGTGATTTCGGACGGTCTAATGAGCAGTTCTTC. This translates into CATSDFGRSNEQFF.

Only a few counts were recorded for this clonotype. The V and J genes are TRBV4-2 and TRBJ2-2; no clear D gene. Germline V gene sequence: CDR1 LGHNA, CDR2 YNFKEQ. CDR3 size: 16 residues. Between the trimmed V and J ends, which lost 0 bases and 7 bases, there was a span of 15 bases. In nucleotides, the CDR3 is TGTGCCAGCAGCCAAGATTGGGCAGTCGTCGACGGGGAGCTGTTTTTT. The encoded protein is CASSQDWAVVDGELFF.

There are a few counts of this clonotype. J is TRBJ2-3 and V is TRBV9; 10 nucleotides align to TRBD2. Trimming removed 3 bases from V and 2 bases from J; junction bases left unmatched: 6. Per the germline V gene, CDR1 is SGDLS and CDR2 is YYNGEE. The CDR3 length is 16 residues. The CDR3 nucleotides are TGTGCCAGCAGCGGCCCGAGCGGGGGGGCCACAGATACGCAGTATTTT. It encodes CASSGPSGGATDTQYF.

The chain uses TRBV11-1 and TRBJ2-1; TRBD2 matches at 15 bases. The CDR3 is made up of 17 amino acids. Unmatched junction bases numbered 10, after V lost 5 bases and J lost 8 bases. Germline V gene data show CDR1 as SGHAT and CDR2 as FQDESV (reference sequence). CDR3 residues: CASSPELGLAGGDEQFF. CDR3 coding DNA: TGTGCCAGCAGCCCGGAACTCGGACTAGCGGGAGGGGATGAGCAGTTCTTC.

This clonotype was counted only a few times. This chain connects TRBV27 to TRBJ1-2, with D possibly matching TRBD1 (6 bases). Trimming left V 3 bases short and J 3 bases short, with 14 bases between. The CDR3 sequence is 15 residues long. CDR1 and CDR2 from the germline V gene are MNHEY and SMNVEV (reference sequence). The CDR3 DNA is TGTGCCAGCAGTTTGGAGGGGGGCGGCTACTATGGCTACACCTTC. Its protein is CASSLEGGGYYGYTF.

The chain couples TRBV2 to TRBJ2-1; TRBD1 aligns across 10 bases. The CDR3 extends over 14 amino acids. Trimming took 7 bases from V and 13 from J; bases not matched to a gene: 13. Looked up from germline, CDR1 is SNHLY and CDR2 is FYNNEI. CDR3 loop: CASNGQGGQWGQFF. The CDR3 region has the DNA TGTGCCAGCAACGGACAGGGGGGGCAATGGGGTCAGTTCTTC.

The CDR3 DNA sequence: TGTGCCAGCAGCTCCGGGACTAGCGGGAACGATGAGCAGTTCTTC. Its translation is CASSSGTSGNDEQFF. This chain uses TRBV5-4 with TRBJ2-1; the match to TRBD2 covers 13 bases. The germline CDR1 and CDR2 sequences are SGHNT and YYREEE (reference sequence). The CDR3 runs 15 residues. With V trimmed by 3 bases and J by 8 bases, 5 bases remained unmatched.

The chain recombines TRBV12-3 or TRBV12-4 with TRBJ2-3; D is unclear. CDR3 length: 14 amino acids. Trimming took 3 bases from V and 2 from J, leaving 9 bases between them. Here the CDR3 DNA reads TGTGCCAGCAGTTTTCTGTCCCCCACAGATACGCAGTATTTT. As protein: CASSFLSPTDTQYF.

The chain combines TRBV10-3 with TRBJ2-2; weak D call: TRBD1 (6 bases). Germline V gene data show CDR1 as ENHRY and CDR2 as SYGVKD. Trimming removed 5 bases at V and 7 bases at J, with 20 bases between. The CDR3 totals 16 residues. Here the CDR3 reads CAISRGGQGKSGELFF. CDR3 DNA sequence: TGTGCCATCAGTCGGGGCGGGCAGGGGAAAAGCGGGGAGCTGTTTTTT.

The V and J genes are TRBV7-2 and TRBJ2-7; the match to TRBD1 covers 11 bases. CDR1 and CDR2 from the germline V gene are SGHTA and FQGNSA. V dropped 5 bases and J dropped 4; count of bases not matched to a gene: 7. This CDR3 is 15 amino acids long. DNA for the CDR3: TGTGCCAGCAGCGATAGGACAGGGGGCGGTTACGAGCAGTACTTC. This encodes CASSDRTGGGYEQYF. The variable domain in full, with the rest retrieved from reference TRBV7-2 and TRBJ2-7, is GAGVSQSPSNKVTEKGKDVELRCDPISGHTALYWYRQSLGQGLEFLIYFQGNSAPDKSGLPSDRFSAERTGGSVSTLTIQRTQQEDSAVYLCASSDRTGGGYEQYFGPGTRLTVT.

This chain joins TRBV11-2 and TRBJ2-1, with D possibly being TRBD1 (6 bases). CDR1 and CDR2 (germline): SGHAT, FQNNGV. The CDR3 is made up of 14 amino acids. V was shortened by 4 bases and J by 4 bases, with 11 bases between the two germline ends. The CDR3 coding sequence is TGTGCCAGCAGCTACGGACAGCAGTACAATGAGCAGTTCTTC. It yields the protein CASSYGQQYNEQFF.

The sample holds many counts of this clonotype. Written as DNA, the CDR3 is TGCGCCAGCAGCCAAGACGGGCTCTACGAGCAGTACTTC. Translated, it gives CASSQDGLYEQYF. The chain employs TRBV4-3 and TRBJ2-7, with D hard to call. The germline gives CDR1 LGHNA, CDR2 YSLEER. V lost 0 bases and J lost 3, with 6 bases in between. The CDR3 contains 13 residues.

The rearrangement joins TRBV29-1 to TRBJ2-1, with 14 bases identical to TRBD2. Germline V CDR1 and CDR2: SQVTM, ANQGSEA. J lost 6 bases, V lost 4 bases, and 5 bases had no gene match. The CDR3 has 15 amino acids. The CDR3 DNA reads TGCAGCGTTGGACCGGGACTAGCGGGGGCCAATGAGCAGTTCTTC. Translated, it gives CSVGPGLAGANEQFF.

DNA for the CDR3: TGTGCCAGCAGCGTAGAAGGTGGCCTCACAGATACGCAGTATTTT. This gives the protein CASSVEGGLTDTQYF. The gene calls are TRBV9 and TRBJ2-3; D is ambiguous. CDR1 and CDR2 from the germline V gene are SGDLS and YYNGEE. V lost 0 bases and J lost 2, with 10 bases in between. The CDR3 runs to 15 residues.